These 6 T cell receptor beta chains share one sample of origin, sequenced in a study of blood T cell repertoires in COVID-19. Generated by immunoSEQ multiplex PCR, the TCRdb table keeps only in-frame clones and is missing some. The profile shows 100,000 to 150,000 clones, about nine tenths of them singletons. Sample: peripheral blood. These TCRs come from a man aged 40-55 years with acute or convalescent COVID-19.

The chain is built from TRBV19 and TRBJ1-2; 7 nucleotides agree with TRBD1. Germline CDR1 reads LNHDA; CDR2 reads SQIVND (reference sequence). The CDR3 extends over 15 amino acids. The V and J ends lost 4 bases and 0 bases, in that order; junction bases with no gene match: 5. The chain's CDR3 is CASSNGDRANYGYTF. The CDR3 DNA is TGTGCCAGTAGTAACGGGGACAGAGCTAACTATGGCTACACCTTC.

The V and J genes are TRBV6-5 and TRBJ2-2; D might be TRBD2 (6 bases). CDR3 size: 13 residues. V lost 5 bases and J 6 bases, leaving 10 bases between the germline ends. Germline assignment: CDR1 MNHEY and CDR2 SVGAGI. CDR3 DNA: TGTGCCAGCAGTAGACTAGTCGCCGGGGAGCTGTTTTTT. Translated: CASSRLVAGELFF.

The chain is built from TRBV7-8 and TRBJ1-4; D gene unclear. This CDR3 has 13 amino acids. The germline V and J ends were trimmed by 3 bases and 8 bases, with 10 bases remaining between them. From germline, CDR1 is SGHVS and CDR2 FQNEAQ. CDR3 loop: CASSFRGGEKLFF. The CDR3 DNA follows: TGTGCCAGCAGCTTTCGCGGTGGAGAAAAACTGTTTTTT. The whole variable domain, filled in from reference TRBV7-8 and TRBJ1-4, reads GAGVSQSPRYKVAKRGQDVALRCDPISGHVSLFWYQQALGQGPEFLTYFQNEAQLDKSGLPSDRFFAERPEGSVSTLKIQRTQQEDSAVYLCASSFRGGEKLFFGSGTQLSVL.

The chain is built from TRBV27 and TRBJ2-7; 7 positions match TRBD2. Trimming removed 3 bases from V and 5 bases from J; junction bases left unmatched: 7. This CDR3 comprises 14 residues. Looked up from germline, CDR1 is MNHEY and CDR2 is SMNVEV (reference sequence). The CDR3 region has the DNA TGTGCCAGCAGTTTTGCGGGAGCCGCCAACGAGCAGTACTTC. Protein product: CASSFAGAANEQYF.

This chain connects TRBV24-1 to TRBJ1-2; no clear D. V shed 3 bases and J shed 7 bases, with 11 bases lying between them. The CDR3 covers 13 residues. Germline loops: CDR1 KGHDR, CDR2 SFDVKD. This CDR3 is CATSDGSRGGYTF. DNA for the CDR3: TGTGCCACCAGTGATGGGAGTCGGGGTGGCTACACCTTC.

The V gene is TRBV5-1, the J gene TRBJ1-2; TRBD1 is a possible D gene (6 bases). Germline assignment: CDR1 SGHRS and CDR2 YFSETQ. The CDR3 has 13 residues. V was shortened by 3 bases and J by 2 bases, with 8 bases between the two germline ends. The chain's CDR3 is CASSSTGNYGYTF. As DNA, the CDR3 is TGCGCCAGCAGCTCGACAGGCAACTATGGCTACACCTTC.